One and the same sample provided the 27 T cell receptor beta chains below, sequenced in a study of control samples from healthy donors and cancer patients. The protocol was immunoSEQ multiplex PCR, while the TCRdb copy is restricted to in-frame clones and leaves out a portion. The table has 75,000 to 95,000 clones, over 75% seen once; the top ten hold over 3%. The source material was blood. These receptors all stem from a woman younger than 35 in good health.

The chain combines TRBV7-3 with TRBJ2-1, with D perhaps matching TRBD2 (5 bases). Germline V gene sequence: CDR1 SGHTA, CDR2 FQGTGA. The CDR3 consists of 13 residues. V was cut by 4 bases and J by 6 bases, with 10 bases left in between. CDR3 DNA sequence: TGTGCCAGCAGCTCCCTGGGGAGCAATGAGCAGTTCTTC. Its translation: CASSSLGSNEQFF.

J is TRBJ1-1 and V is TRBV5-6, with D perhaps TRBD1 (5 bases). CDR1 is SGHDT and CDR2 is YYEEEE in the germline V gene. Trimming cost V 4 bases and J 3 bases, with 19 bases left between them. The CDR3 extends over 16 amino acids. CDR3 in DNA: TGTGCCAGCAGCCTCTATCACTGGGGGGAGGACACTGAAGCTTTCTTT. Protein sequence: CASSLYHWGEDTEAFF.

The chain uses TRBV6-5 and TRBJ2-7; D perhaps matches TRBD2 (5 bases). Trimming removed 0 bases from V and 1 base from J, with 10 bases in between. Germline CDR1 and CDR2: MNHEY and SVGAGI. The CDR3 extends over 15 amino acids. Written as DNA, the CDR3 is TGTGCCAGCAGTTACTCGCAGAGGGCGTCCTACGAGCAGTACTTC. This gives the protein CASSYSQRASYEQYF.

CDR3 DNA sequence: TGCAGCGTTGCAGTCGGGACAGGGGCCGGGGAGCTGTTTTTT. Protein product: CSVAVGTGAGELFF. This chain uses TRBV29-1 with TRBJ2-2, with 10 bases fitting TRBD1. V dropped 4 bases and J dropped 6; count of bases not matched to a gene: 5. CDR1 and CDR2 (germline): SQVTM, ANQGSEA. The CDR3 covers 14 residues.

The gene calls are TRBV4-1 and TRBJ1-4, with D tentatively TRBD1 (5 bases). V was shortened by 7 bases and J by 7 bases, with 19 bases between the two germline ends. The CDR3 runs to 15 residues. In germline, CDR1 is MGHRA, CDR2 YSYEKL. CDR3 bases: TGCGCCAGCAAGGCTCACGGGGAGGGGCTTGAAAAACTGTTTTTT. Translation: CASKAHGEGLEKLFF.

As DNA, the CDR3 is TGTGCCAGCAGCGGGGGTCAGGGGGCGCCTGCTAATGAAAAACTGTTTTTT. Translating gives CASSGGQGAPANEKLFF. The gene calls are TRBV9 and TRBJ1-4, with TRBD1 matching 8 bases. Trimming removed 3 bases from V and 3 bases from J; junction bases left unmatched: 10. Germline lookup yields CDR1 SGDLS and CDR2 YYNGEE. The CDR3 consists of 17 residues.

The chain recombines TRBV11-1 with TRBJ1-2; D may be TRBD1 (5 bases). The germline V gene has CDR1 SGHAT and CDR2 FQDESV (reference sequence). V was shortened by 5 bases and J by 5 bases, with 9 bases between the two germline ends. This CDR3 is 12 amino acids long. The CDR3 region is CASSPQGYGYTF. For the CDR3, the DNA is TGTGCCAGCAGCCCCCAGGGTTATGGCTACACCTTC. The full variable domain, completed using reference TRBV11-1 and TRBJ1-2, is EAEVAQSPRYKITEKSQAVAFWCDPISGHATLYWYRQILGQGPELLVQFQDESVVDDSQLPKDRFSAERLKGVDSTLKIQPAELGDSAMYLCASSPQGYGYTFGSGTRLTVV.

This chain connects TRBV3-1 (or the pseudogene TRBV3-2) to TRBJ2-3; no firm D call. The CDR3 has 16 residues. CDR1 is LGHDT and CDR2 is YNNKEL in the germline V gene (reference sequence). V gave up 3 bases and J gave up 0 bases, with 13 bases separating them. CDR3 DNA: TGTGCCAGCAGCCATGGACGGAGCTCAAGCACAGATACGCAGTATTTT. Its protein product is CASSHGRSSSTDTQYF.

V is TRBV12-3 or TRBV12-4 and J is TRBJ1-2, with D hard to call. The CDR3 contains 13 residues. Trimming cost V 2 bases and J 6 bases, with 10 bases left between them. Here the CDR3 reads CASSLTPNNGYTF. The CDR3 DNA reads as TGTGCCAGCAGTTTAACCCCGAACAATGGCTACACCTTC.

This clone appeared once. This sequence joins TRBV7-9 and TRBJ1-2; a weak D match, TRBD1 (6 bases). V was cut by 3 bases and J by 8 bases, with 13 bases left in between. Germline CDR1 reads SEHNR; CDR2 reads FQNEAQ (reference sequence). The CDR3 is 13 residues long. The CDR3: CASSFSSGEGYTF. The CDR3 DNA reads TGTGCCAGCAGCTTCTCTTCAGGGGAAGGCTACACCTTC.

This chain joins TRBV4-2 and TRBJ2-7, with 7 bases that match TRBD1. The CDR3 spans 13 residues. Germline values: CDR1 LGHNA, CDR2 YNFKEQ. V trimming: 5 bases; J trimming: 4 bases; junction bases outside the gene matches: 5. DNA of the CDR3: TGTGCCAGCAGCGCCCGACAGGGTTACGAGCAGTACTTC. This encodes CASSARQGYEQYF.

This clone showed up just once. The J gene is TRBJ1-6, the V gene TRBV27; 7 bases map to TRBD1. CDR1 MNHEY and CDR2 SMNVEV come from the germline V gene (reference sequence). This CDR3 is built from 16 residues. V lost 2 bases and J lost 7; bases outside the gene matches: 8. In nucleotides, the CDR3 is TGTGCCAGCAGTTTAGAGGGGGCATATCCGAATTCACCCCTCCACTTT. It encodes CASSLEGAYPNSPLHF.

The V gene is TRBV7-3, the J gene TRBJ2-1; TRBD2 matches 12 bases. V was clipped by 2 bases and J by 7 bases; unmatched bases: 3. The CDR3 covers 15 residues. From germline, CDR1 is SGHTA and CDR2 FQGTGA. In DNA form, the CDR3 reads TGTGCCAGCAGCTTATGGACTAGCGGGGCTAATGAGCAGTTCTTC. It codes for CASSLWTSGANEQFF.

The rearrangement links TRBV6-5 to TRBJ1-2, with D possibly being TRBD1 (6 bases). Trimming removed 8 bases at V and 9 bases at J, with 22 bases between. The CDR3 loop spans 14 amino acids. From germline, CDR1 is MNHEY and CDR2 SVGAGI. CDR3 bases: TGTGCCAGCGGGGGGGGCAGGGCCTTAGAAAGCTACACCTTC. This sequence encodes CASGGGRALESYTF.

The chain employs TRBV9 and TRBJ1-1, with D uncertain. CDR1 and CDR2 (germline): SGDLS, YYNGEE. This CDR3 region has 14 residues. V lost 0 bases and J lost 0, with 6 bases in between. CDR3 in DNA: TGTGCCAGCAGCGTAGAAGAGATGAACACTGAAGCTTTCTTT. Translating gives CASSVEEMNTEAFF.

The chain links TRBV9 to TRBJ1-3; 10 positions agree with TRBD1. Looked up from germline, CDR1 is SGDLS and CDR2 is YYNGEE. This CDR3 is built from 16 residues. Trimming took 4 bases from V and 11 from J; bases not matched to a gene: 15. The CDR3 protein is CASSPPWGTGESAIYF. The CDR3 nucleotides read TGTGCCAGCAGCCCGCCTTGGGGGACAGGGGAATCGGCCATATATTTT.

This chain joins TRBV5-1 and TRBJ2-5, with D hard to call. There are 13 residues in the CDR3. Germline V gene data show CDR1 as SGHRS and CDR2 as YFSETQ. The V and J ends lost 0 bases and 3 bases respectively, with 6 bases between them. The CDR3 is CASSLGAEETQYF. Written as DNA, the CDR3 is TGCGCCAGCAGCTTGGGGGCTGAAGAGACCCAGTACTTC.

The chain recombines TRBV9 with TRBJ1-1; 10 nucleotides match TRBD1. CDR3 length equals 17 residues. CDR1 SGDLS and CDR2 YYNGEE come from the germline V gene. The J segment lost 1 base and the V segment lost 4 bases, leaving 10 bases of the junction unmatched. The CDR3, as DNA: TGTGCCAGCAGCCCCCTGGGACAGGGGTTTACGAACACTGAAGCTTTCTTT. Protein sequence: CASSPLGQGFTNTEAFF.

J is TRBJ2-2 and V is TRBV3-1 (or the pseudogene TRBV3-2); D possibly uses TRBD1 or TRBD2 (6 bases each). This CDR3 has 14 residues. Germline loops: CDR1 LGHDT, CDR2 YNNKEL (reference sequence). V lost 5 bases, J lost 6 bases, and 13 bases lay in between. CDR3: CASSGTDRPGELFF. CDR3 nucleotide sequence: TGTGCCAGCAGCGGGACTGACAGGCCCGGGGAGCTGTTTTTT.

The gene calls are TRBV7-2 and TRBJ1-1; the match to TRBD1 covers 7 bases. The CDR3 has 15 residues. The V gene's germline CDR1 is SGHTA and CDR2 FQGNSA. The J segment lost 0 bases and the V segment lost 5 bases, leaving 6 bases of the junction unmatched. CDR3 sequence reads: CASSQRTGMNTEAFF. CDR3 sequence (DNA): TGTGCCAGCAGCCAACGGACAGGCATGAACACTGAAGCTTTCTTT.

The rearrangement links TRBV5-8 to TRBJ2-3; 11 bases match TRBD2. Germline-derived CDR1 and CDR2 are SGHTS and YDEGEE. This CDR3 is 17 amino acids long. Losses at the gene ends were 2 bases for V and 1 base for J; bases not matched to a gene: 6. CDR3 sequence reads: CASSFRLAGMGTDTQYF. CDR3 nucleotide sequence: TGTGCCAGCAGCTTCCGACTAGCGGGGATGGGCACAGATACGCAGTATTTT.

The J gene is TRBJ1-2, the V gene TRBV19; 7 bases agree with TRBD1. V gave up 3 bases and J gave up 4 bases; unmatched junction bases: 11. Germline CDR1 and CDR2: LNHDA and SQIVND (reference sequence). This CDR3 comprises 16 residues. CDR3 loop: CASSIKGQNFPYGYTF. The CDR3 bases are TGTGCCAGTAGTATCAAGGGACAGAATTTTCCCTATGGCTACACCTTC.

The chain is built from TRBV7-2 and TRBJ1-1; D is ambiguous. Per germline, CDR1 SGHTA and CDR2 FQGNSA. The CDR3 loop spans 14 amino acids. V was shortened by 6 bases and J by 1 base, with 12 bases between the two germline ends. CDR3 bases: TGTGCCAGCAGGGGGAGCTCGTCGAACACTGAAGCTTTCTTT. Translation: CASRGSSSNTEAFF.

This chain links TRBV4-1 with TRBJ1-5; 8 bases are a match to TRBD1. The trim removed 4 bases at V and 6 bases at J, leaving 5 bases unmatched. Germline V gene data show CDR1 as MGHRA and CDR2 as YSYEKL. The CDR3 has 14 residues. The CDR3 here is CASSRGQEVQPQHF. CDR3 DNA: TGCGCCAGCAGCCGGGGACAGGAGGTTCAGCCCCAGCATTTT.

The chain combines TRBV6-5 with TRBJ2-4; the D gene is possibly TRBD2 (7 bases). The CDR3 consists of 15 residues. Between the trimmed V and J ends, which lost 6 bases and 5 bases, there was a span of 17 bases. Germline-derived CDR1 and CDR2 are MNHEY and SVGAGI. Here the CDR3 reads CASSLSRGGQNIQYF. The CDR3 bases are TGTGCCAGCAGCCTATCCCGCGGGGGCCAAAACATTCAGTACTTC.

The chain uses TRBV7-6 and TRBJ1-1, with D possibly being TRBD1 (6 bases). This CDR3 comprises 14 residues. V shed 7 bases and J shed 3 bases, with 15 bases lying between them. Germline CDR1 and CDR2: SGHVS and FNYEAQ. CDR3 sequence: CASTSGDGDTEAFF. The CDR3 DNA follows: TGTGCCAGCACCTCAGGGGATGGGGACACTGAAGCTTTCTTT.

The chain couples TRBV2 to TRBJ1-6; TRBD1 agrees at 9 bases. Germline V lookup: CDR1 SNHLY, CDR2 FYNNEI. The CDR3 spans 16 residues. The V and J ends lost 4 bases and 9 bases, in that order; junction bases with no gene match: 10. The CDR3 sequence is CASSALDRGIGSPLHF. The CDR3 bases are TGTGCCAGCAGTGCCCTGGACAGGGGAATCGGTTCACCCCTCCACTTT.